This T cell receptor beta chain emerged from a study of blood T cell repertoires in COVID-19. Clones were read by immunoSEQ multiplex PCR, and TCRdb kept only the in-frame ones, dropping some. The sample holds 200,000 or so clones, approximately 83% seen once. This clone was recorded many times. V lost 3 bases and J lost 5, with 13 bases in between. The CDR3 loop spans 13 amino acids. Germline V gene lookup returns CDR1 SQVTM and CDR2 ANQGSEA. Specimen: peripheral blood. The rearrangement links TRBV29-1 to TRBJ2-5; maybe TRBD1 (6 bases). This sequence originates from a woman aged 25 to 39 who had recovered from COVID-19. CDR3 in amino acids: CSVEVGAQETQYF. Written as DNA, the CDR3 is TGCAGCGTTGAGGTGGGGGCCCAGGAGACCCAGTACTTC.